Each of the 14 T cell receptor beta chains below was sequenced from the same sample in a study of cytomegalovirus exposure and HLA in healthy donors. 13 Jbeta primers and 60 Vbeta primers were used for the PCR. Clones were sequenced by immunoSEQ multiplex PCR, and TCRdb holds only the in-frame ones, with some missing. The table lists some 120,000 clones, more than 65% of them singletons. Source material: PBMCs. These receptor sequences come from a man aged 18 to 29 in good health and CMV-seronegative.

This sequence joins TRBV18 and TRBJ2-5; 7 bases are shared with TRBD1. The CDR3 spans 15 residues. J was trimmed by 0 bases and V by 5 bases; bases with no gene match: 6. Germline CDR1 and CDR2: KGHSH and LQKENI. Here the CDR3 reads CASSADRAYQETQYF. The CDR3, as DNA: TGTGCCAGCTCAGCAGACAGGGCCTACCAAGAGACCCAGTACTTC. Filled out from reference TRBV18 and TRBJ2-5, the complete variable domain reads NAGVMQNPRHLVRRRGQEARLRCSPMKGHSHVYWYRQLPEEGLKFMVYLQKENIIDESGMPKERFSAEFPKEGPSILRIQQVVRGDSAAYFCASSADRAYQETQYFGPGTRLLVL.

A few counts support this clone. The rearrangement links TRBV6-1 to TRBJ1-3; 8 bases fit TRBD1. Germline-derived CDR1 and CDR2 are MNHNS and SASEGT. The length of the CDR3 is 15 residues. V trimming: 5 bases; J trimming: 0 bases; junction bases outside the gene matches: 3. CDR3 sequence (DNA): TGTGCCAGCAGTACGACAGGGGACTCTGGAAACACCATATATTTT. Its translation is CASSTTGDSGNTIYF.

The gene calls are TRBV7-8 and TRBJ2-7; D possibly corresponds to TRBD1 (5 bases). There are 14 residues in the CDR3. V was pared by 2 bases and J by 4 bases, with 12 bases between. The germline CDR1 and CDR2 sequences are SGHVS and FQNEAQ. The chain's CDR3 is CASSLKGLGYEQYF. CDR3 DNA sequence: TGTGCCAGCAGCTTAAAGGGGCTGGGTTACGAGCAGTACTTC. The full variable domain, in which reference TRBV7-8 and TRBJ2-7 provide the parts outside the CDR3, is GAGVSQSPRYKVAKRGQDVALRCDPISGHVSLFWYQQALGQGPEFLTYFQNEAQLDKSGLPSDRFFAERPEGSVSTLKIQRTQQEDSAVYLCASSLKGLGYEQYFGPGTRLTVT.

This CDR3 is CASSLWAGGRSYEQYF. CDR3 nucleotide sequence: TGTGCCAGCAGTTTATGGGCAGGGGGCAGGTCCTACGAGCAGTACTTC. The chain couples TRBV27 to TRBJ2-5; 8 nucleotides match TRBD1. The J call may be mistaken, given a closer DNA end match to TRBJ2-7. The CDR3 spans 16 residues. Germline-derived CDR1 and CDR2 are MNHEY and SMNVEV (reference sequence).

The gene calls are TRBV27 and TRBJ1-1; D is uncertain. Germline-derived CDR1 and CDR2 are MNHEY and SMNVEV (reference sequence). V was clipped by 5 bases and J by 0 bases, with 10 bases between them. This CDR3 has 14 residues. CDR3 loop: CASSPGSMNTEAFF. The CDR3 nucleotides read TGTGCCAGCAGTCCCGGGTCTATGAACACTGAAGCTTTCTTT.

This chain uses TRBV9 with TRBJ1-1; D remains ambiguous. V was shortened by 3 bases and J by 3 bases, with 9 bases between the two germline ends. CDR1 is SGDLS, CDR2 YYNGEE, per germline. The CDR3 sequence is 13 residues long. CDR3 DNA sequence: TGTGCCAGCAGCGGTGGCGGGGACACTGAAGCTTTCTTT. Protein sequence: CASSGGGDTEAFF. Based on the CDR3 plus reference TRBV9 and TRBJ1-1, the full variable domain is DSGVTQTPKHLITATGQRVTLRCSPRSGDLSVYWYQQSLDQGLQFLIQYYNGEERAKGNILERFSAQQFPDLHSELNLSSLELGDSALYFCASSGGGDTEAFFGQGTRLTVV.

The chain combines TRBV10-3 with TRBJ1-1, with 8 bases identical to TRBD1. Per the germline V gene, CDR1 is ENHRY and CDR2 is SYGVKD. J was trimmed by 4 bases and V by 6 bases; bases with no gene match: 7. The CDR3 runs to 14 residues. Here the CDR3 reads CAISGQGSGTEAFF. The CDR3 DNA reads TGTGCCATCAGCGGACAGGGATCGGGCACTGAAGCTTTCTTT.

V and J are TRBV2 and TRBJ2-2, with 8 bases identical to TRBD1. The ends lost 7 bases at V and 10 bases at J; junction bases unmatched: 11. CDR3 length equals 14 residues. Germline V gene lookup returns CDR1 SNHLY and CDR2 FYNNEI. The CDR3 region has the DNA TGTGCCAGCACGGACGCCAGGACAGGGTTGGAGCTGTTTTTT. It yields the protein CASTDARTGLELFF. Based on the CDR3 plus reference TRBV2 and TRBJ2-2, the full variable domain is EPEVTQTPSHQVTQMGQEVILRCVPISNHLYFYWYRQILGQKVEFLVSFYNNEISEKSEIFDDQFSVERPDGSNFTLKIRSTKLEDSAMYFCASTDARTGLELFFGEGSRLTVL.

This chain uses TRBV30 with TRBJ1-1; no clear D gene. Trimming shortened V by 4 bases and J by 3 bases, and 12 bases separated the two germline ends. Per the germline V gene, CDR1 is GTSNPN and CDR2 is SVGIG (reference sequence). CDR3 length: 13 amino acids. For the CDR3, the DNA is TGTGCCTGGACCCGCCGGGTGGACACTGAAGCTTTCTTT. It codes for CAWTRRVDTEAFF. Filled out from reference TRBV30 and TRBJ1-1, the complete variable domain reads SQTIHQWPATLVQPVGSPLSLECTVEGTSNPNLYWYRQAAGRGLQLLFYSVGIGQISSEVPQNLSASRPQDRQFILSSKKLLLSDSGFYLCAWTRRVDTEAFFGQGTRLTVV.

The chain links TRBV5-4 to TRBJ2-1, with TRBD2 matching 7 bases. Unmatched junction bases numbered 6, after V lost 4 bases and J lost 5 bases. This CDR3 has 14 amino acids. CDR1 is SGHNT, CDR2 YYREEE, per germline (reference sequence). The CDR3 DNA reads as TGTGCCAGCAGCACCGAGGCGGGGGACAATGAGCAGTTCTTC. Its translation: CASSTEAGDNEQFF.

With respect to this clone: A read error may produce the germline difference seen at one junction end. V gene TRBV7-9 combines with J gene TRBJ1-4; D unclear. Per the germline V gene, CDR1 is SEHNR and CDR2 is FQNEAQ (reference sequence). The CDR3 contains 14 residues. DNA for the CDR3: TGTTCCAGCAGCGATGCGTCTGCTAATGAAAAACTGTTTTTT. It codes for CSSSDASANEKLFF.

For the CDR3, the DNA is TGCGCCAGCAGCTTGGGGGGGGGCTATGGCTACACCTTC. Encoded protein: CASSLGGGYGYTF. V usage is TRBV5-1 and J usage is TRBJ1-2; D perhaps matches TRBD1 (5 bases). Germline CDR1 and CDR2: SGHRS and YFSETQ. The CDR3 has 13 amino acids. Trimming removed 0 bases at V and 4 bases at J, with 7 bases between.

This chain joins TRBV6-6 and TRBJ2-5; 11 bases fit TRBD1. The CDR3 length is 16 residues. Germline CDR1 reads MNHNY; CDR2 reads SVGAGI (reference sequence). V shed 5 bases, J shed 2 bases, and the junction held 7 bases outside the gene matches. CDR3 coding DNA: TGTGCCAGCAGTCCAGGGACAGGGGGAAGACAAGAGACCCAGTACTTC. This encodes CASSPGTGGRQETQYF.

The gene calls are TRBV6-5 and TRBJ2-7; 7 positions match TRBD1. The J segment lost 6 bases and the V segment lost 7 bases, leaving 12 bases of the junction unmatched. Germline V CDR1 and CDR2: MNHEY, SVGAGI. The CDR3 spans 14 residues. In DNA, the CDR3 is TGTGCCAGCACTCAAAGGGGGCGCCGGGGCGAGCAGTACTTC. Protein sequence: CASTQRGRRGEQYF.